This T cell receptor beta chain was identified in a study of regulatory T cells in long-lasting Graves disease. Study-wide background: The term persistent Graves' disease signified upward of 5 years on antithyroid drugs with positive TSH receptor antibodies. Study-level points and caveats: Patients with persistent Graves' had lower TCR diversity than newly diagnosed patients.

iRepertoire HTBI primers and Arm-PCR of CDR3 regions built TCR beta libraries. TCRdb re-derived calls from the multiplex PCR reads in MiXCR, one entry per CDR3 protein. The table includes hundreds of thousands of distinct CDR3 sequences, around 21% detected once. Ten or more counts support this clonotype. No antigen is known for it. The time point denotes: persistent/refractory GD, antithyroid drugs over 5 years with positive TRAb. From PBMCs, RNA was extracted and then used to make the TCR library. Approximately 9 milliliters of peripheral blood went into EDTA tubes. Per the germline V gene, CDR1 is LGHDT and CDR2 is YNNKEL (reference sequence). This CDR3 has 15 amino acids. The V end was cut by 0 bases, the J end by 4 bases, with 12 bases between.

The receptor was isolated from a female donor with Graves disease. The V call is TRBV3-1, the J call TRBJ1-1, with D hard to call. This sample comprised peripheral blood mononuclear cells (PBMCs), obtained when the disease was refractory, from a patient treated with antithyroid drugs. This chain's CDR3 is CASSQEFGGFTEAFF. The CDR3 bases are TGTGCCAGCAGCCAAGAATTTGGAGGGTTCACTGAAGCTTTCTTT.